These T cell receptor beta chains were read from a single sample in a study of cytomegalovirus exposure and HLA in healthy donors. This table comes from immunoSEQ multiplex PCR, and its TCRdb copy is limited to in-frame clones, with some not included. The sample holds about 120,000 clones, under 90% seen once. Sequencing was carried out using PBMCs. Receptor source: a woman aged 18-35 years in good health and CMV-seronegative. Each CDR3 is given with its conserved first and last residue. The D gene is left open where the match is weak. The size field is filled for only some rows; it gives once, few, many or a size class.

CDR3 protein,CDR3 DNA,J gene,D gene,clone size,V gene,CDR3 length
CASSSGGEAFF,TGTGCCAGCAGCTCCGGGGGTGAAGCTTTCTTT,TRBJ1-1,-,-,TRBV7-3,11
CASSGRTSGSSYNEQFF,TGTGCCAGCAGCGGACGGACTAGCGGGAGCTCCTACAATGAGCAGTTCTTC,TRBJ2-1,TRBD2,-,TRBV7-9,17
CATPRSDSGANVLTF,TGTGCCACGCCTAGGAGCGACTCTGGGGCCAACGTCCTGACTTTC,TRBJ2-6,-,-,TRBV27,15
CASSSRTGVYNEQFF,TGTGCCAGCAGCTCCAGGACAGGAGTATACAATGAGCAGTTCTTC,TRBJ2-1,TRBD1,-,TRBV5-4,15
CASSLGSGQPTNEKLFF,TGTGCCAGCAGCTTAGGTTCTGGACAGCCAACTAATGAAAAACTGTTTTTT,TRBJ1-4,-,once,TRBV11-2,17
CASSLATSGVYEQYF,TGTGCCAGCAGCTTGGCGACTAGCGGCGTCTACGAGCAGTACTTC,TRBJ2-7,TRBD2,-,TRBV5-6,15
CASSLWPANYGYTF,TGTGCCAGCAGTTTATGGCCAGCTAACTATGGCTACACCTTC,TRBJ1-2,-,-,TRBV28,14
CASSNRIGTEAFF,TGTGCCAGCTCAAACAGGATAGGGACTGAAGCTTTCTTT,TRBJ1-1,-,few,TRBV18,13
CATSRDQGGTYEQYF,TGTGCCACCAGCAGAGATCAGGGAGGCACCTACGAGCAGTACTTC,TRBJ2-7,-,-,TRBV15,15
CASSARVGGEKLFF,TGCGCCAGCAGCGCCAGGGTGGGGGGTGAAAAACTGTTTTTT,TRBJ1-4,-,-,TRBV5-1,14
CASSPLPPAGSLQTQYF,TGCGCCAGCAGCCCCCTCCCCCCAGCGGGGTCATTACAGACCCAGTACTTC,TRBJ2-5,TRBD2,-,TRBV4-1,17
CASGTGNIAGELFF,TGTGCTAGTGGCACCGGGAATATCGCCGGGGAGCTGTTTTTT,TRBJ2-2,-,-,TRBV12-5,14
CASGETSGSHEQYF,TGTGCCAGCGGAGAGACTAGCGGGAGCCACGAGCAGTACTTC,TRBJ2-7,TRBD2,-,TRBV27,14
CASSQGTGELFF,TGTGCCAGCAGCCAGGGGACCGGGGAGCTGTTTTTT,TRBJ2-2,-,-,TRBV7-9,12
CASSDRDSLFPNEQFF,TGTGCCAGCAGCGACCGGGACTCGCTGTTTCCCAATGAGCAGTTCTTC,TRBJ2-1,-,-,TRBV5-4,16
CASSEQGLETQYF,TGTGCCAGCAGCGAGCAGGGGCTAGAGACCCAGTACTTC,TRBJ2-5,-,-,TRBV6-1,13
CASSSHLLTGPSGYTF,TGCGCCAGCAGCTCCCATCTCTTAACAGGGCCCAGTGGCTACACCTTC,TRBJ1-2,-,-,TRBV5-1,16
CASSQTGYNEQFF,TGTGCCAGCAGCCAGACTGGCTACAATGAGCAGTTCTTC,TRBJ2-1,-,-,TRBV7-9,13
CASSRSRGTGETQYF,TGTGCCAGCAGTCGCTCAAGAGGGACAGGGGAGACCCAGTACTTC,TRBJ2-5,TRBD1,-,TRBV2,15
CASTHLPGVPDTQYF,TGTGCCAGCACCCATCTCCCGGGAGTCCCAGATACGCAGTATTTT,TRBJ2-3,-,-,TRBV27,15
CASSLRPGWDTQYF,TGTGCCAGCAGCTTACGCCCCGGTTGGGATACGCAGTATTTT,TRBJ2-3,-,-,TRBV11-3,14
CASSYSWSEGNIQYF,TGTGCCAGCAGTTATTCGTGGAGCGAGGGAAACATTCAGTACTTC,TRBJ2-4,-,-,TRBV6-6,15
CASSPSAGAYEQYF,TGTGCCAGCAGTCCCTCCGCGGGAGCCTACGAGCAGTACTTC,TRBJ2-7,TRBD2,-,TRBV6-6,14
CASSLDLTNEKLFF,TGTGCCAGCAGCTTAGACTTGACTAATGAAAAACTGTTTTTT,TRBJ1-4,-,-,TRBV7-6,14
CASSLASGSAYEQYF,TGTGCCAGCAGCTTGGCTAGCGGGAGTGCCTACGAGCAGTACTTC,TRBJ2-7,TRBD2,-,TRBV5-6,15
CASSYRSPEQYF,TGTGCCAGCAGTTACCGGTCGCCGGAGCAGTACTTC,TRBJ2-7,-,few,TRBV6-5,12
CASSDPGNGRAGGNEQFF,TGTGCCAGCAGTGACCCCGGGAATGGGCGGGCCGGAGGCAATGAGCAGTTCTTC,TRBJ2-1,-,-,TRBV6-1,18
CAISTGQGAPGYTF,TGTGCCATCAGCACGGGACAGGGGGCGCCTGGCTACACCTTC,TRBJ1-2,TRBD1,-,TRBV10-3,14
CSVQGITEAFF,TGCAGCGTTCAGGGGATCACTGAAGCTTTCTTT,TRBJ1-1,-,-,TRBV29-1,11
CASRRGLGSEKLFF,TGTGCCAGCAGACGAGGTCTGGGTAGTGAAAAACTGTTTTTT,TRBJ1-4,-,-,TRBV27,14
CASSPGLAEKNIQYF,TGTGCCAGCAGTCCGGGACTAGCGGAAAAAAACATTCAGTACTTC,TRBJ2-4,TRBD2,-,TRBV27,15
CASSWAAYGYTF,TGTGCCAGCAGCTGGGCAGCCTATGGCTACACCTTC,TRBJ1-2,-,-,TRBV5-4,12
CASSPGDRENTEAFF,TGTGCCAGCAGCCCCGGGGACAGGGAGAACACTGAAGCTTTCTTT,TRBJ1-1,TRBD1,-,TRBV28,15
CASSLGYSGYNEQFF,TGTGCCAGCAGCTTAGGTTATAGCGGTTACAATGAGCAGTTCTTC,TRBJ2-1,-,-,TRBV11-2,15
CASSLVTGSGLYNEQFF,TGTGCCAGCAGCTTAGTGACGGGCAGCGGGCTGTACAATGAGCAGTTCTTC,TRBJ2-1,-,-,TRBV11-2,17
CAWNWDFSGNTIYF,TGTGCCTGGAATTGGGACTTCTCTGGAAACACCATATATTTT,TRBJ1-3,-,-,TRBV30,14
CASSLGGSGLETQYF,TGCGCCAGCAGCTTAGGCGGGAGTGGGTTGGAGACCCAGTACTTC,TRBJ2-5,TRBD2,-,TRBV5-1,15
CASSYPNTEAFF,TGTGCCAGCAGTTACCCAAACACTGAAGCTTTCTTT,TRBJ1-1,-,-,TRBV6-5,12
CASSLGIAADTQYF,TGTGCCAGCAGCTTGGGGATAGCAGCGGATACGCAGTATTTT,TRBJ2-3,-,-,TRBV5-6,14
CASSESGTYEQYF,TGTGCCAGCAGTGAGTCAGGGACCTACGAGCAGTACTTC,TRBJ2-7,-,-,TRBV25-1,13
CASSGGIAGGHTGELFF,TGTGCCAGCAGCGGAGGGATAGCGGGAGGGCACACCGGGGAGCTGTTTTTT,TRBJ2-2,TRBD2,-,TRBV9,17